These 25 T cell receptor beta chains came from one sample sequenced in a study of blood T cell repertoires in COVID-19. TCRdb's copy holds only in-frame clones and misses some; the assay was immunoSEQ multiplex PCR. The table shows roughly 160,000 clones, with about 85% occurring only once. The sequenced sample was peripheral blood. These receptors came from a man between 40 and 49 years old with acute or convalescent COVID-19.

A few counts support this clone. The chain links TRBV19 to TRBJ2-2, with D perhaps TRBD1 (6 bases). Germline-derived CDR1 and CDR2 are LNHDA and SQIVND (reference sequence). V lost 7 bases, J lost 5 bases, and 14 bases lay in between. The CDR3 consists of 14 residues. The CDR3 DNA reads TGTGCCAGTATGGGGGCCAGGGATACCGGGGAGCTGTTTTTT. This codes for CASMGARDTGELFF.

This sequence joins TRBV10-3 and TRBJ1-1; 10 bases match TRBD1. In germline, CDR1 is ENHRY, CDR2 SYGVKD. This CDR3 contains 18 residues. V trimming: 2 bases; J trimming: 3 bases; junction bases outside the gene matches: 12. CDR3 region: CAISEPGLRDRGHTEAFF. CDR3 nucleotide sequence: TGTGCCATCAGTGAGCCCGGTTTACGGGACAGGGGTCACACTGAAGCTTTCTTT.

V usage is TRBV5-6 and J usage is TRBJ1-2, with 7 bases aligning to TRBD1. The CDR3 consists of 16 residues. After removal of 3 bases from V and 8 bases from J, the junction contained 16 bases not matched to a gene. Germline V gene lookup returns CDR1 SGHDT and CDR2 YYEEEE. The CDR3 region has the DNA TGTGCCAGCAGCTCCCTGACAATTGACAGGGTGAAGGGCTACACCTTC. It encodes CASSSLTIDRVKGYTF.

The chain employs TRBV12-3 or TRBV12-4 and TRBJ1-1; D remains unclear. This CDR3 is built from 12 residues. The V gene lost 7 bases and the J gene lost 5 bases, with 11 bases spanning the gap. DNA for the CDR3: TGTGCCAGCAATCCTGCGTGGACTGAAGCTTTCTTT. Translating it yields CASNPAWTEAFF.

The chain's CDR3 is CASSVAASTSYEQYF. The CDR3, as DNA: TGTGCCAGCAGCGTAGCTGCTAGCACGTCCTACGAGCAGTACTTC. This chain links TRBV9 with TRBJ2-7; D possibly corresponds to TRBD2 (5 bases). V shed 0 bases and J shed 1 base, with 11 bases lying between them. The germline CDR1 and CDR2 sequences are SGDLS and YYNGEE. The CDR3 is made up of 15 amino acids.

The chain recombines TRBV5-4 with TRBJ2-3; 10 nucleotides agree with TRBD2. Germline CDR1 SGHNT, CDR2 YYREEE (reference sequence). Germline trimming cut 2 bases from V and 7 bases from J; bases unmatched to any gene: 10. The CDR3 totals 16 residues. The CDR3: CASSFPRTSGGNTQYF. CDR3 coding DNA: TGTGCCAGCAGCTTCCCGCGGACTAGCGGAGGGAATACGCAGTATTTT.

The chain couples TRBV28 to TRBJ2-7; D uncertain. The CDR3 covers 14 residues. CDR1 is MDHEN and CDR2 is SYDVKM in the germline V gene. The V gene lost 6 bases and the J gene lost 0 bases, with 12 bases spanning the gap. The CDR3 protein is CASRKDMSSYEQYF. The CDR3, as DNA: TGTGCCAGCAGGAAAGACATGAGCTCCTACGAGCAGTACTTC.

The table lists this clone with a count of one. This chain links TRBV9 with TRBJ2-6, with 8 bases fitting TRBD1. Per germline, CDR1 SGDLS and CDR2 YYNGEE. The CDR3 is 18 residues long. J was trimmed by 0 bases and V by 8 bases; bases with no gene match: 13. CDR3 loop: CARPTSGQGLSGANVLTF. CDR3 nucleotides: TGTGCCAGACCGACATCCGGACAGGGCCTCTCTGGGGCCAACGTCCTGACTTTC.

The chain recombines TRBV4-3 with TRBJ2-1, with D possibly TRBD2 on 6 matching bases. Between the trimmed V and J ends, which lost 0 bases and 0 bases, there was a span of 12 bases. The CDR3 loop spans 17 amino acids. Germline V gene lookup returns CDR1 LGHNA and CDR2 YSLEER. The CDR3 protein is CASSQDYSGSSYNEQFF. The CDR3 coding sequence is TGCGCCAGCAGCCAAGATTATTCCGGGAGCTCCTACAATGAGCAGTTCTTC.

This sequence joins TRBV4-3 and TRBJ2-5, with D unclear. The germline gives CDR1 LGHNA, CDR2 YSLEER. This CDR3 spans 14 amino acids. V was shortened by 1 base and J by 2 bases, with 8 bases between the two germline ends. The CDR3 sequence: CASSQGAGQETQYF. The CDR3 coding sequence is TGCGCCAGCAGCCAAGGGGCTGGTCAAGAGACCCAGTACTTC.

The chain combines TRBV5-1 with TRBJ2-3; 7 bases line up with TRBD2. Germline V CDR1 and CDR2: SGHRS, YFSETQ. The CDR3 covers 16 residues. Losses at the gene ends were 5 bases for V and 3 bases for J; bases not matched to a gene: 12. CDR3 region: CASRQEVGGRTDTQYF. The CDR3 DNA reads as TGCGCCAGCAGGCAGGAGGTCGGGGGGAGGACAGATACGCAGTATTTT. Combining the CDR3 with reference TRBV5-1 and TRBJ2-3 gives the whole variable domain KAGVTQTPRYLIKTRGQQVTLSCSPISGHRSVSWYQQTPGQGLQFLFEYFSETQRNKGNFPGRFSGRQFSNSRSEMNVSTLELGDSALYLCASRQEVGGRTDTQYFGPGTRLTVL.

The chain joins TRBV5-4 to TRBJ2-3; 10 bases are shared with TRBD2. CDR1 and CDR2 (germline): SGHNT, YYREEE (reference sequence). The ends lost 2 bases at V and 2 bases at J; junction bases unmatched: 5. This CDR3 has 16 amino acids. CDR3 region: CASSLLLAGITDTQYF. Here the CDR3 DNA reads TGTGCCAGCAGCTTACTACTAGCGGGGATCACAGATACGCAGTATTTT.

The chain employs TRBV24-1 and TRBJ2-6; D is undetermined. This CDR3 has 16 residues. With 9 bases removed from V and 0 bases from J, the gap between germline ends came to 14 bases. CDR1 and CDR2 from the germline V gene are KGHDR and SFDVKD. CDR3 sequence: CATGDWSASGANVLTF. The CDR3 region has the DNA TGTGCCACCGGGGATTGGAGCGCCTCTGGGGCCAACGTCCTGACTTTC.

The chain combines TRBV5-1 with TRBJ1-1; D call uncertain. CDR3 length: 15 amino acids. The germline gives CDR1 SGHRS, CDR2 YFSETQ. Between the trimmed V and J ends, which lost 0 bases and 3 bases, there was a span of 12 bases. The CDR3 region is CASSLEGLGDTEAFF. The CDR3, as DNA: TGCGCCAGCAGCTTGGAAGGCCTCGGGGACACTGAAGCTTTCTTT.

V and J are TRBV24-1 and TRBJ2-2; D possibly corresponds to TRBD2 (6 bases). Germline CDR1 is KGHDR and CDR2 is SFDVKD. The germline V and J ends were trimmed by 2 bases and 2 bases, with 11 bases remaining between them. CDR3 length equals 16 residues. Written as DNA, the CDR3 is TGTGCCACCAGTGATTGGAGGGAGTCCAACACCGGGGAGCTGTTTTTT. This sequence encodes CATSDWRESNTGELFF.

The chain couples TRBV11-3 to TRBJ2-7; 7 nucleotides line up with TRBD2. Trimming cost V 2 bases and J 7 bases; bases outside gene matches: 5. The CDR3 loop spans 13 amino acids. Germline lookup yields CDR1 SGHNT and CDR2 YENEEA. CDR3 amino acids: CASSLTGGWEQYF. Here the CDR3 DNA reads TGTGCCAGCAGCTTAACGGGGGGATGGGAGCAGTACTTC.

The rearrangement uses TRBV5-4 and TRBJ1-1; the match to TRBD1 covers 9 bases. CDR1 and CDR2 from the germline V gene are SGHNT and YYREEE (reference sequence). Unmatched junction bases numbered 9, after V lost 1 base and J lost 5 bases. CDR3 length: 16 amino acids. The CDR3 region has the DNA TGTGCCAGCAGCTTGCCCGGGACAGGGACGTGGACTGAAGCTTTCTTT. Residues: CASSLPGTGTWTEAFF.

CDR3 sequence reads: CASSSGQVQTQYF. CDR3 in DNA: TGTGCCAGCAGCTCAGGACAGGTCCAGACCCAGTACTTC. The V call is TRBV7-7, the J call TRBJ2-5; 7 positions agree with TRBD1. Germline CDR1 SSHAT, CDR2 FNYEAQ (reference sequence). This CDR3 contains 13 residues. V was pared by 4 bases and J by 6 bases, with 5 bases of the junction left unmatched.

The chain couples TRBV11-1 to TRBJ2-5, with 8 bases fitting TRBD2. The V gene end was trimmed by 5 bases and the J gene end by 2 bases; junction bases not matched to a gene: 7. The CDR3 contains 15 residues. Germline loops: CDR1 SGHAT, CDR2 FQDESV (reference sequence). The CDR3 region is CASSNGASGQETQYF. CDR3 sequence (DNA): TGTGCCAGCAGCAACGGGGCTAGCGGGCAAGAGACCCAGTACTTC.

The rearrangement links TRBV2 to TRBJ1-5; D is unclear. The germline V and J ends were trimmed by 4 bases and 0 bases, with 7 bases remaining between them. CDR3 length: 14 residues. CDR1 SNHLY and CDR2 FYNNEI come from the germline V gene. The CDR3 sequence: CASSASYSNQPQHF. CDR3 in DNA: TGTGCCAGCAGTGCCTCTTATAGCAATCAGCCCCAGCATTTT.

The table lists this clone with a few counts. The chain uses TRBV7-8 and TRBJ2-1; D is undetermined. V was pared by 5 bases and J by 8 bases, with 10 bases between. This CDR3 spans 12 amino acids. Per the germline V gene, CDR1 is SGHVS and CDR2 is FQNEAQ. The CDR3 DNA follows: TGTGCCAGCAGCCTCAGACGGGATGAGCAGTTCTTC. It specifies CASSLRRDEQFF.

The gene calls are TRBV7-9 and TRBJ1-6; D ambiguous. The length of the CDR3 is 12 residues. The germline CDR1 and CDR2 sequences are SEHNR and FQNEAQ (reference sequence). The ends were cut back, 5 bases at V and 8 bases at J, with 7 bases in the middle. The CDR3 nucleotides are TGTGCCAGCAGCCTCACAGATTCACCCCTCCACTTT. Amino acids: CASSLTDSPLHF.

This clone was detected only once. Written as DNA, the CDR3 is TGTGCCAGTAGTCCATGGGACAGCAGCACAGATACGCAGTATTTT. Its protein is CASSPWDSSTDTQYF. V gene TRBV19 combines with J gene TRBJ2-3, with 7 bases lining up with TRBD1. Trimming removed 5 bases from V and 0 bases from J; junction bases left unmatched: 5. The length of the CDR3 is 15 residues. Germline values: CDR1 LNHDA, CDR2 SQIVND (reference sequence).

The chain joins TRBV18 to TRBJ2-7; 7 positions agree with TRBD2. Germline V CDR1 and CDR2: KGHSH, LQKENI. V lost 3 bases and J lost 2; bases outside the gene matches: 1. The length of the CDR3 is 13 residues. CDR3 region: CASSPGGTYEQYF. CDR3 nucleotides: TGTGCCAGCTCACCGGGAGGGACCTACGAGCAGTACTTC.

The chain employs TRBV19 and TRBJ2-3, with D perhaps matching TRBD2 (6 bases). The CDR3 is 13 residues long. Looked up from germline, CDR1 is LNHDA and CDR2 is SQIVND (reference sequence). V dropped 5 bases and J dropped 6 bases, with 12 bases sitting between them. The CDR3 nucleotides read TGTGCCAGTAGTCAGGTTGGAGGGGATACGCAGTATTTT. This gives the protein CASSQVGGDTQYF.